This T cell receptor beta chain was sequenced for a study of cytomegalovirus exposure and HLA in healthy donors. Overall study findings and caveats: Most of the TCR beta V segments (in an earlier analysis) were productive either about 87% or about 30% of the time. A later examination showed that TCR association rates differed by HLA locus, with DRB1 most and HLA-C fewest.

The CDR3 loop spans 16 amino acids. The trim removed 4 bases at V and 1 base at J, leaving 5 bases unmatched. Germline loops: CDR1 MNHEY, CDR2 SVGAGI. A few counts support this clone. Its antigen is still unknown. Use of 60 Vbeta and 13 Jbeta primers characterized the PCR. Measured with immunoSEQ multiplex PCR; TCRdb has only the in-frame clones, and not every one. The sample includes fewer than 200,000 clones, roughly 80% of them seen just once. What was sequenced was PBMCs. The chain is built from TRBV6-5 and TRBJ1-3; the match to TRBD1 covers 9 bases. The TCR sequence derives from a woman younger than 30 in good health and CMV-seronegative. For the CDR3, the DNA is TGTGCCAGCAGTTCCGACAGGGGGATGTCTGGAAACACCATATATTTT. Its translation is CASSSDRGMSGNTIYF.